A selection of T cell receptor beta chains follows, all from one sample in a study of T cell repertoires in cytomegalovirus infection. TCRdb independently ran MiXCR on the reads; one entry per CDR3 protein. The sample consists of 55,000 to 85,000 distinct CDR3 sequences, just under 4% of them appearing once. Sequencing was carried out using PBMCs. Receptors originate from a human donor in good health (CMV status not recorded). Some clones in this sample may be carry-over from other donors' samples. The CDR3 runs from the conserved cysteine through the conserved F or W. Each record gives: clone size, J gene, V gene, D gene, CDR3 protein, CDR3 DNA. A D gene is named only where the DNA matches it firmly. Expanded clones are given a class, and other clones once, few, many or no size at all.

clone_size: many; j_call: TRBJ2-1; v_call: TRBV7-6; d_call: NA; cdr3_aa: CASSLLGGGNEQFF; cdr3_nt: TGTGCCAGCAGCTTATTAGGTGGGGGCAATGAGCAGTTCTTC
clone_size: many; j_call: TRBJ1-6; v_call: TRBV7-2; d_call: NA; cdr3_aa: CASSLGRQGSSPLHF; cdr3_nt: TGTGCCAGCAGCTTAGGCAGGCAGGGTAGTTCACCCCTCCACTTT
clone_size: NA; j_call: TRBJ1-6; v_call: TRBV7-2; d_call: NA; cdr3_aa: CATTWGGPSPLHF; cdr3_nt: TGTGCTACAACCTGGGGGGGACCTTCACCCCTCCACTTT
clone_size: many; j_call: TRBJ1-1; v_call: TRBV5-6; d_call: NA; cdr3_aa: CASSSEVTAEAFF; cdr3_nt: TGTGCCAGCAGCTCCGAAGTGACAGCCGAAGCTTTCTTT
clone_size: few; j_call: TRBJ1-1; v_call: TRBV7-2; d_call: TRBD1; cdr3_aa: CASSRQGPNTEAFF; cdr3_nt: TGTGCCAGCAGCCGACAGGGGCCAAACACTGAAGCTTTCTTT
clone_size: many; j_call: TRBJ2-7; v_call: TRBV19; d_call: TRBD2; cdr3_aa: CASSYGGLAAYEQYF; cdr3_nt: TGTGCCAGTAGTTATGGTGGTCTAGCGGCCTACGAGCAGTACTTC
clone_size: many; j_call: TRBJ1-2; v_call: TRBV5-5; d_call: NA; cdr3_aa: CASSLAGGSGYTF; cdr3_nt: TGTGCCAGCAGCTTGGCCGGAGGATCGGGCTACACCTTC
clone_size: many; j_call: TRBJ1-1; v_call: TRBV28; d_call: NA; cdr3_aa: CASSSYVNTEAFF; cdr3_nt: TGTGCCAGCAGTTCCTATGTGAACACTGAAGCTTTCTTT
clone_size: many; j_call: TRBJ2-5; v_call: TRBV7-8; d_call: NA; cdr3_aa: CASSLGQKETQYF; cdr3_nt: TGTGCCAGCAGCTTAGGACAGAAAGAGACCCAGTACTTC
clone_size: many; j_call: TRBJ2-6; v_call: TRBV7-2; d_call: NA; cdr3_aa: CASSLRGGQAGANVLTF; cdr3_nt: TGTGCCAGCAGCTTGAGGGGGGGACAGGCTGGGGCCAACGTCCTGACTTTC
clone_size: many; j_call: TRBJ2-7; v_call: TRBV20-1; d_call: NA; cdr3_aa: CSARGRMSSYEQYF; cdr3_nt: TGCAGTGCTAGAGGGCGGATGAGCTCCTACGAGCAGTACTTC
clone_size: many; j_call: TRBJ2-7; v_call: TRBV19; d_call: TRBD2; cdr3_aa: CASRRSSGAFEQYF; cdr3_nt: TGTGCCAGTAGGAGGAGTAGCGGGGCTTTCGAGCAGTACTTC
clone_size: many; j_call: TRBJ2-7; v_call: TRBV10-3; d_call: NA; cdr3_aa: CAISDSGQTGEQYF; cdr3_nt: TGTGCCATCAGTGATTCCGGCCAAACGGGAGAGCAGTACTTC
clone_size: many; j_call: TRBJ2-4; v_call: TRBV7-2; d_call: NA; cdr3_aa: CASSLDGSGGNIQYF; cdr3_nt: TGTGCCAGCAGCTTAGACGGGAGCGGTGGAAACATTCAGTACTTC
clone_size: NA; j_call: TRBJ2-5; v_call: TRBV7-2; d_call: NA; cdr3_aa: CASSSRELETQYF; cdr3_nt: TGTGCCAGCAGCTCCAGGGAGTTAGAGACCCAGTACTTC
clone_size: many; j_call: TRBJ2-2; v_call: TRBV11-2; d_call: TRBD2; cdr3_aa: CASSRRTSGNTGELFF; cdr3_nt: TGTGCCAGCAGCCGTCGGACTAGCGGGAACACCGGGGAGCTGTTTTTT
clone_size: many; j_call: TRBJ2-4; v_call: TRBV7-2; d_call: NA; cdr3_aa: CASSLLSGTPKNIQYF; cdr3_nt: TGTGCCAGCAGCTTGCTATCCGGGACTCCCAAAAACATTCAGTACTTC
clone_size: many; j_call: TRBJ1-1; v_call: TRBV29-1; d_call: NA; cdr3_aa: CSVLWFGEDTEAFF; cdr3_nt: TGCAGCGTTCTGTGGTTCGGGGAGGACACTGAAGCTTTCTTT
clone_size: many; j_call: TRBJ1-1; v_call: TRBV7-2; d_call: NA; cdr3_aa: CASREGWTNTEAFF; cdr3_nt: TGTGCCAGCAGAGAGGGGTGGACGAACACTGAAGCTTTCTTT
clone_size: many; j_call: TRBJ2-5; v_call: TRBV7-2; d_call: NA; cdr3_aa: CASSAGFRDGEETQYF; cdr3_nt: TGTGCCAGCAGCGCCGGCTTTCGGGACGGCGAAGAGACCCAGTACTTC
clone_size: many; j_call: TRBJ2-3; v_call: TRBV7-2; d_call: NA; cdr3_aa: CASSFGGTTDTQYF; cdr3_nt: TGTGCCAGCAGCTTCGGCGGGACCACAGATACGCAGTATTTT
clone_size: many; j_call: TRBJ2-7; v_call: TRBV7-2; d_call: TRBD2; cdr3_aa: CASSSGGGVGFSYEQYF; cdr3_nt: TGTGCCAGCAGCTCCGGGGGGGGGGTTGGCTTTTCCTACGAGCAGTACTTC
clone_size: many; j_call: TRBJ2-3; v_call: TRBV28; d_call: TRBD2; cdr3_aa: CASASGRMHSTDTQYF; cdr3_nt: TGTGCCAGCGCCAGCGGGAGGATGCATAGCACAGATACGCAGTATTTT
clone_size: many; j_call: TRBJ1-6; v_call: TRBV28; d_call: TRBD1; cdr3_aa: CASRTGTGDSPLHF; cdr3_nt: TGTGCCAGCAGGACCGGGACAGGCGATTCACCCCTCCACTTT
clone_size: many; j_call: TRBJ2-2; v_call: TRBV7-2; d_call: TRBD2; cdr3_aa: CALGGSSPNTGELFF; cdr3_nt: TGTGCCCTGGGGGGGTCTTCTCCGAACACCGGGGAGCTGTTTTTT
clone_size: many; j_call: TRBJ2-3; v_call: TRBV5-6; d_call: NA; cdr3_aa: CASSLVPLSTDTQYF; cdr3_nt: TGTGCCAGCAGCTTGGTCCCCCTCAGCACAGATACGCAGTATTTT
clone_size: many; j_call: TRBJ2-1; v_call: TRBV6-1; d_call: NA; cdr3_aa: CASRRDSSSYNEQFF; cdr3_nt: TGTGCCAGCAGGAGGGACTCTAGCTCCTACAATGAGCAGTTCTTC
clone_size: NA; j_call: TRBJ2-1; v_call: TRBV28; d_call: NA; cdr3_aa: CASSLFSPGKYNEQFF; cdr3_nt: TGTGCCAGCAGTTTATTCAGTCCAGGCAAGTACAATGAGCAGTTCTTC
clone_size: many; j_call: TRBJ2-6; v_call: TRBV6-8; d_call: NA; cdr3_aa: CASTPTAGHLNSLSGANVLTF; cdr3_nt: TGTGCCAGCACCCCAACGGCGGGACACCTTAACTCCCTCTCTGGGGCCAACGTCCTGACTTTC
clone_size: many; j_call: TRBJ2-1; v_call: TRBV7-8; d_call: TRBD2; cdr3_aa: CASILGLAGGGNEQFF; cdr3_nt: TGTGCCAGCATCCTTGGGCTAGCGGGGGGGGGGAATGAGCAGTTCTTC
clone_size: many; j_call: TRBJ2-3; v_call: TRBV7-2; d_call: NA; cdr3_aa: CASSSFGGATDTQYF; cdr3_nt: TGTGCCAGCAGCTCCTTCGGGGGCGCCACAGATACGCAGTATTTT
clone_size: many; j_call: TRBJ2-3; v_call: TRBV7-2; d_call: NA; cdr3_aa: CASSSPHLDTQYF; cdr3_nt: TGTGCCAGCAGCTCTCCACACTTGGATACGCAGTATTTT
clone_size: medium-sized; j_call: TRBJ2-1; v_call: TRBV2; d_call: TRBD2; cdr3_aa: CASSEWEGYNEQFF; cdr3_nt: TGTGCCAGCAGTGAGTGGGAGGGGTACAATGAGCAGTTCTTC
clone_size: many; j_call: TRBJ2-3; v_call: TRBV12-3/TRBV12-4; d_call: TRBD2; cdr3_aa: CASSLGGSGDTQYF; cdr3_nt: TGTGCCAGCAGTCTCGGGGGTAGCGGGGATACGCAGTATTTT
clone_size: few; j_call: TRBJ1-1; v_call: TRBV6-2/TRBV6-3; d_call: NA; cdr3_aa: CASSYYRTREAFF; cdr3_nt: TGTGCCAGCAGTTACTATAGGACACGGGAAGCTTTCTTT
clone_size: many; j_call: TRBJ2-1; v_call: TRBV18; d_call: TRBD1; cdr3_aa: CASSPVRPGGLNEQFF; cdr3_nt: TGTGCCAGCTCACCAGTGCGGCCAGGGGGCCTAAATGAGCAGTTCTTC
clone_size: many; j_call: TRBJ2-5; v_call: TRBV7-6; d_call: TRBD2; cdr3_aa: CASSLVLAGGQETQYF; cdr3_nt: TGTGCCAGCAGCTTAGTACTAGCGGGAGGTCAGGAGACCCAGTACTTC
clone_size: many; j_call: TRBJ1-3; v_call: TRBV7-6; d_call: TRBD1; cdr3_aa: CASSLAQGASGNTIYF; cdr3_nt: TGTGCCAGCAGCTTAGCGCAGGGGGCCTCTGGAAACACCATATATTTT
clone_size: once; j_call: TRBJ2-7; v_call: TRBV7-6; d_call: TRBD1; cdr3_aa: CASSLLGDRGDYEYF; cdr3_nt: TGTGCCAGCAGCTTATTGGGGGACAGGGGTGACTACGAGTACTTC
clone_size: many; j_call: TRBJ1-1; v_call: TRBV7-3; d_call: NA; cdr3_aa: CASSLQSDTEAFF; cdr3_nt: TGTGCCAGCAGCTTACAGTCAGACACTGAAGCTTTCTTT
clone_size: many; j_call: TRBJ1-1; v_call: TRBV6-2/TRBV6-3; d_call: NA; cdr3_aa: CASREDTHEAFF; cdr3_nt: TGTGCCAGCAGGGAGGACACCCATGAAGCTTTCTTT
clone_size: NA; j_call: TRBJ2-3; v_call: TRBV27; d_call: TRBD2; cdr3_aa: CASSPTSGASTDTQYF; cdr3_nt: TGTGCCAGCAGTCCGACTAGCGGGGCTAGCACAGATACGCAGTATTTT
clone_size: many; j_call: TRBJ2-4; v_call: TRBV7-2; d_call: NA; cdr3_aa: CASSLVGAGSSLNIQYF; cdr3_nt: TGTGCCAGCAGCTTAGTGGGGGCTGGATCATCGTTGAACATTCAGTACTTC
clone_size: many; j_call: TRBJ2-1; v_call: TRBV7-9; d_call: NA; cdr3_aa: CASSLVGLTNEQFF; cdr3_nt: TGTGCCAGCAGCTTAGTAGGTCTCACCAATGAGCAGTTCTTC